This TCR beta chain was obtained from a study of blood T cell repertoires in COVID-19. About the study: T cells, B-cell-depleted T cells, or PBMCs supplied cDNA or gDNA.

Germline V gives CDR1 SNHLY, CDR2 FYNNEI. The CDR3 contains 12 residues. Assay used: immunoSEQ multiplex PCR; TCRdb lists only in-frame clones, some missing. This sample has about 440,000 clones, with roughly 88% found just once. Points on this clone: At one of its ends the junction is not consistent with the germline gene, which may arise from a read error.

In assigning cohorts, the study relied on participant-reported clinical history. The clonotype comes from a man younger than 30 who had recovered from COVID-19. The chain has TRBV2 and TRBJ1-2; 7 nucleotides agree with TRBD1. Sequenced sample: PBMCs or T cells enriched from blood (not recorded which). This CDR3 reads CAGRQGGYGYTF. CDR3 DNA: TGTGCCGGCAGACAGGGTGGCTATGGCTACACCTTC.